Given below is one T cell receptor beta chain in context. Germline CDR1 reads KGHDR; CDR2 reads SFDVKD. This CDR3 is 16 amino acids long. The V end lost 4 bases, the J end lost 0 bases, and 13 bases lay between the germline ends. Generated by immunoSEQ multiplex PCR, the TCRdb table keeps only in-frame clones and is missing some. Here the sample spans about 51,000 clones, more than 85% being singletons. This entry is derived from a study of blood T cell repertoires in COVID-19. Sequenced material: peripheral blood. V is TRBV24-1 and J is TRBJ2-3; D is unclear. The clonotype comes from a man between 45 and 60 years old with acute or convalescent COVID-19. DNA of the CDR3: TGTGCCACCAGTGACACCGACCCAGGAAGCACAGATACGCAGTATTTT. Translation gives CATSDTDPGSTDTQYF.